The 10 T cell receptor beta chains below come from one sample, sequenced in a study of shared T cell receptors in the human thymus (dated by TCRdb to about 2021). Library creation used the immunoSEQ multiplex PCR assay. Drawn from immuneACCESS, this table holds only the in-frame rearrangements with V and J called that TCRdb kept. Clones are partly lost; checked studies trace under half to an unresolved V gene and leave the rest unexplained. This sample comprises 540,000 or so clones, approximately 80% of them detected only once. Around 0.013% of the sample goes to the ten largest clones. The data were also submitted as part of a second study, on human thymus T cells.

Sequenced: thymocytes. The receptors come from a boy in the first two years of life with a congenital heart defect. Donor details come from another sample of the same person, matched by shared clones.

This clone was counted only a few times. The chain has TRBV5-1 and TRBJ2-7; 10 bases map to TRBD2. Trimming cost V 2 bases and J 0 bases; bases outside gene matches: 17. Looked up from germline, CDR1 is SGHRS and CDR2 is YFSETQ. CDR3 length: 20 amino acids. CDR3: CASSFYPKTSGYYSSYEQYF. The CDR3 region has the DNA TGCGCCAGCAGCTTCTACCCTAAGACTAGCGGGTACTACAGCTCCTACGAGCAGTACTTC.

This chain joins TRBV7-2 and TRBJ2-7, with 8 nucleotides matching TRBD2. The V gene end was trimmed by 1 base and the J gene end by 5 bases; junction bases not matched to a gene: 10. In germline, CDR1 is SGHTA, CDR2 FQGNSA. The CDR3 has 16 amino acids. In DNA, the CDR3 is TGTGCCAGCAGCTTAGAGGGTAGCGGGATCTTTCACGAGCAGTACTTC. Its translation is CASSLEGSGIFHEQYF.

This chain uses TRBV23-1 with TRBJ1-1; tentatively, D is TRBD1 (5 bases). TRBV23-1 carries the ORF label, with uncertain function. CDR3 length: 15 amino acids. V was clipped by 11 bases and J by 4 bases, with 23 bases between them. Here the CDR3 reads CAQAGHHPGGTEAFF. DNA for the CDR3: TGCGCCCAAGCCGGACACCACCCGGGGGGCACTGAAGCTTTCTTT.

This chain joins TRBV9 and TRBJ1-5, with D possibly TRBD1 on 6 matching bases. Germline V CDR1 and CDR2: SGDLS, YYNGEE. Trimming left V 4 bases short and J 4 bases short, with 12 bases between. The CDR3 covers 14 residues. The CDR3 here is CASSPQGRNQPQHF. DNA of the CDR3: TGTGCCAGCAGCCCGCAGGGGAGAAATCAGCCCCAGCATTTT. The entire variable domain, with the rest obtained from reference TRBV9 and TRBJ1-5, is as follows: DSGVTQTPKHLITATGQRVTLRCSPRSGDLSVYWYQQSLDQGLQFLIQYYNGEERAKGNILERFSAQQFPDLHSELNLSSLELGDSALYFCASSPQGRNQPQHFGDGTRLSIL.

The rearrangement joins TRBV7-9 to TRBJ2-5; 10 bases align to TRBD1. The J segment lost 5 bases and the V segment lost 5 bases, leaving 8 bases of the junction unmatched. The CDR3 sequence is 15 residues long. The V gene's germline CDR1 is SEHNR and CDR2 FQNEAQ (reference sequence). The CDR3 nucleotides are TGTGCCAGCAGCCACCGGGACAGGGGATTGGAGACCCAGTACTTC. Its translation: CASSHRDRGLETQYF. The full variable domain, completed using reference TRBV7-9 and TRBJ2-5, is DTGVSQNPRHKITKRGQNVTFRCDPISEHNRLYWYRQTLGQGPEFLTYFQNEAQLEKSRLLSDRFSAERPKGSFSTLEIQRTEQGDSAMYLCASSHRDRGLETQYFGPGTRLLVL.

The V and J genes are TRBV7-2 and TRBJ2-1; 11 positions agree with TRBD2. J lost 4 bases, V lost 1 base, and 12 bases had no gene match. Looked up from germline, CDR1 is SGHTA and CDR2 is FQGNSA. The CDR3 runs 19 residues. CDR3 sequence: CASSLGERGGLADYNEQFF. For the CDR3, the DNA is TGTGCCAGCAGCTTAGGGGAAAGGGGGGGACTAGCGGATTACAATGAGCAGTTCTTC.

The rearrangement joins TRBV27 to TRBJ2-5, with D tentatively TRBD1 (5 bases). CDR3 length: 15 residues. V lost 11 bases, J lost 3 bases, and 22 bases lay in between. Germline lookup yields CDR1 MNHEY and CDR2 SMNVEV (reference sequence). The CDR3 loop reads CASTKGPSKEETQYF. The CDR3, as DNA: TGTGCCTCCACTAAGGGGCCGAGTAAGGAAGAGACCCAGTACTTC.

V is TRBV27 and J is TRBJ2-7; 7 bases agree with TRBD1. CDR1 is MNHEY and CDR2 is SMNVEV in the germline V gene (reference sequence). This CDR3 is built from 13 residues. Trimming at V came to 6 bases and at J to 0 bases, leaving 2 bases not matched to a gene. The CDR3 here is CASRQGNSYEQYF. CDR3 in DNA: TGTGCCAGCAGACAGGGGAACTCCTACGAGCAGTACTTC.

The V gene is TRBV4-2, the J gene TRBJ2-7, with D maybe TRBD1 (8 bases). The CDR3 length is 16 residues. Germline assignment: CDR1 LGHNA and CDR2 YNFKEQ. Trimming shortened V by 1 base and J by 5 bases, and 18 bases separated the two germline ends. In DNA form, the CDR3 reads TGTGCCAGCAGCCAAGTGGGGGGGACAGGAGGGGACGAGCAGTACTTC. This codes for CASSQVGGTGGDEQYF.

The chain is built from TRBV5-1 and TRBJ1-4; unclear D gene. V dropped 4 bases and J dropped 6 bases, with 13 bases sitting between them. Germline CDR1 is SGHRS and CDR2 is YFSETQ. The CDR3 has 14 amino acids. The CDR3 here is CASSPLGGDEKLFF. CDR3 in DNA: TGCGCCAGCAGCCCTTTGGGCGGGGATGAAAAACTGTTTTTT. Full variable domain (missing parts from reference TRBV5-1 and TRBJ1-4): KAGVTQTPRYLIKTRGQQVTLSCSPISGHRSVSWYQQTPGQGLQFLFEYFSETQRNKGNFPGRFSGRQFSNSRSEMNVSTLELGDSALYLCASSPLGGDEKLFFGSGTQLSVL.